The next 15 T cell receptor beta chains were all read from a single sample in a study of human T cells and chemical hapten exposure. TCRdb used MiXCR to reprocess the RACE reads, holding one entry per CDR3 protein. The profile shows roughly 82,000 distinct CDR3 sequences, approximately 12% of them singletons. Time point noted: patch test 1, 2 weeks after DPC sensitization. Documented treatment: therapeutic diphenylcyclopropenone sensitization with weekly scalp DPC. Sample: whole blood, taken in connection with sensitization to the hapten diphenylcyclopropenone (DPC). These receptors were taken from a woman aged 55 to 70 with alopecia areata. Some clones in this sample may be carry-over from other donors' samples.

This clonotype was detected a few times. The chain joins TRBV7-9 to TRBJ2-6; maybe TRBD1 (5 bases). The V end was cut by 6 bases, the J end by 2 bases, with 17 bases between. Looked up from germline, CDR1 is SEHNR and CDR2 is FQNEAQ (reference sequence). The CDR3 spans 17 residues. CDR3 in DNA: TGTGCCAGCAGTGAAGGGGTCCCAGGACCTGGGGCCAACGTCCTGACTTTC. Translating it yields CASSEGVPGPGANVLTF.

In this sample, this clonotype turned up a few times. This chain joins TRBV12-3 or TRBV12-4 and TRBJ1-2; D is ambiguous. V lost 5 bases and J lost 2, with 9 bases in between. The CDR3 contains 13 residues. In DNA form, the CDR3 reads TGTGCCAGCAGTGCCGGACTGAACTATGGCTACACCTTC. It specifies CASSAGLNYGYTF.

There are a few counts of this clonotype. The chain has TRBV19 and TRBJ1-5; no firm D call. CDR1 is LNHDA, CDR2 SQIVND, per germline (reference sequence). The CDR3 is 15 residues long. Trimming cost V 5 bases and J 5 bases, with 16 bases left between them. CDR3 protein: CASSAGSTGDQPQHF. The CDR3 bases are TGTGCCAGTAGTGCCGGGAGTACCGGCGATCAGCCCCAGCATTTT.

There are a few counts of this clonotype. The chain recombines TRBV7-9 with TRBJ1-2; no clear D. The CDR3 covers 13 residues. Deletions cut 5 bases from V and 7 bases from J, with 14 bases between. Germline V gene lookup returns CDR1 SEHNR and CDR2 FQNEAQ (reference sequence). Here the CDR3 DNA reads TGTGCCAGCAGCAAAGGCCGGACGGCTGGCTACACCTTC. Its protein product is CASSKGRTAGYTF.

This clonotype occurred a few times. This chain joins TRBV18 and TRBJ1-5; tentative D call: TRBD1 (6 bases). The CDR3 sequence is 13 residues long. The V end was cut by 2 bases, the J end by 5 bases, with 7 bases between. Germline values: CDR1 KGHSH, CDR2 LQKENI. CDR3 nucleotides: TGTGCCAGCTCACCAGGGACACATCAGCCCCAGCATTTT. Translation: CASSPGTHQPQHF. The full variable domain, completed using reference TRBV18 and TRBJ1-5, is NAGVMQNPRHLVRRRGQEARLRCSPMKGHSHVYWYRQLPEEGLKFMVYLQKENIIDESGMPKERFSAEFPKEGPSILRIQQVVRGDSAAYFCASSPGTHQPQHFGDGTRLSIL.

A few counts support this clonotype. V usage is TRBV7-9 and J usage is TRBJ2-7, with a possible D match to TRBD2 (6 bases). CDR1 SEHNR and CDR2 FQNEAQ come from the germline V gene (reference sequence). V was shortened by 3 bases and J by 2 bases, with 11 bases between the two germline ends. This CDR3 comprises 14 residues. The CDR3 nucleotides read TGTGCCAGCAGCTTTGGGGGGAGCGCCTACGAGCAGTACTTC. Protein product: CASSFGGSAYEQYF.

This rearrangement joins TRBV29-1 to TRBJ2-3; D remains ambiguous. Trimming cost V 3 bases and J 5 bases, with 9 bases left between them. CDR1 and CDR2 from the germline V gene are SQVTM and ANQGSEA. The CDR3 covers 12 residues. CDR3 DNA: TGCAGCGTTGATGGGTCAAGAGATACGCAGTATTTT. Translated: CSVDGSRDTQYF.

A few counts support this clonotype. The genes are TRBV10-3 and TRBJ1-6; D remains unclear. The ends were cut back, 0 bases at V and 9 bases at J, with 15 bases in the middle. Germline CDR1 ENHRY, CDR2 SYGVKD. This CDR3 spans 16 amino acids. The CDR3 bases are TGTGCCATCAGTGAGTCCGCGGGAGGCTCTAGTTCACCCCTCCACTTT. This gives the protein CAISESAGGSSSPLHF.

This clonotype was seen many times. The chain has TRBV20-1 and TRBJ1-1; maybe TRBD1 (5 bases). With 1 base removed from V and 8 bases from J, the gap between germline ends came to 14 bases. The CDR3 has 13 amino acids. Per germline, CDR1 DFQATT and CDR2 SNEGSKA (reference sequence). CDR3: CSARGDADSEAFF. CDR3 DNA: TGCAGTGCTAGAGGAGATGCCGACAGCGAAGCTTTCTTT.

This clonotype was seen more than once but under ten times. The rearrangement uses TRBV7-2 and TRBJ2-1; TRBD2 agrees at 9 bases. CDR1 and CDR2 from the germline V gene are SGHTA and FQGNSA. Germline trimming cut 7 bases from V and 8 bases from J; bases unmatched to any gene: 12. This CDR3 is 15 amino acids long. CDR3 coding DNA: TGTGCCAGCACCGGCGGGGGGGCCCCCGTAGATGAGCAGTTCTTC. Residues: CASTGGGAPVDEQFF.

The rearrangement joins TRBV5-1 to TRBJ1-1; D gene unclear. The CDR3 extends over 15 amino acids. Germline CDR1 and CDR2: SGHRS and YFSETQ. V was clipped by 2 bases and J by 0 bases, with 11 bases between them. The CDR3 here is CASSFKGPLNTEAFF. The CDR3 nucleotides are TGCGCCAGCAGCTTTAAAGGTCCCTTGAACACTGAAGCTTTCTTT.

This clonotype has at least ten counts. The CDR3 protein is CASSPIQRGRGDTQYF. The CDR3 coding sequence is TGTGCCAGCTCACCAATCCAGCGGGGTAGAGGAGATACGCAGTATTTT. J is TRBJ2-3 and V is TRBV18; TRBD2 matches at 7 bases. V gave up 2 bases and J gave up 5 bases; unmatched junction bases: 10. The CDR3 spans 16 residues. The germline gives CDR1 KGHSH, CDR2 LQKENI.

This clonotype appeared a few times. The rearrangement joins TRBV20-1 to TRBJ2-7, with 7 bases fitting TRBD1. CDR1 and CDR2 (germline): DFQATT, SNEGSKA (reference sequence). With 5 bases clipped from V and 0 bases from J, the junction kept 7 bases outside the gene matches. The CDR3 has 14 residues. In DNA form, the CDR3 reads TGCAGTGCTCCACAGGGGACCCGCTCCTACGAGCAGTACTTC. Residues: CSAPQGTRSYEQYF.

A few counts support this clonotype. The chain is built from TRBV3-1 and TRBJ2-1; TRBD2 matches at 12 bases. CDR1 is LGHDT and CDR2 is YNNKEL in the germline V gene (reference sequence). This CDR3 has 15 residues. V lost 5 bases and J lost 4; bases outside the gene matches: 3. The CDR3 reads CASSMTSGGYNEQFF. The CDR3 coding sequence is TGTGCCAGCAGCATGACTAGCGGGGGATACAATGAGCAGTTCTTC.

The genes are TRBV7-6 and TRBJ1-4, with TRBD1 identical over 8 bases. V was clipped by 4 bases and J by 4 bases; unmatched bases: 5. Germline assignment: CDR1 SGHVS and CDR2 FNYEAQ. The CDR3 loop spans 15 amino acids. CDR3 protein: CASSSRQGINEKLFF. As DNA, the CDR3 is TGTGCCAGCAGCTCTCGACAGGGGATTAATGAAAAACTGTTTTTT.